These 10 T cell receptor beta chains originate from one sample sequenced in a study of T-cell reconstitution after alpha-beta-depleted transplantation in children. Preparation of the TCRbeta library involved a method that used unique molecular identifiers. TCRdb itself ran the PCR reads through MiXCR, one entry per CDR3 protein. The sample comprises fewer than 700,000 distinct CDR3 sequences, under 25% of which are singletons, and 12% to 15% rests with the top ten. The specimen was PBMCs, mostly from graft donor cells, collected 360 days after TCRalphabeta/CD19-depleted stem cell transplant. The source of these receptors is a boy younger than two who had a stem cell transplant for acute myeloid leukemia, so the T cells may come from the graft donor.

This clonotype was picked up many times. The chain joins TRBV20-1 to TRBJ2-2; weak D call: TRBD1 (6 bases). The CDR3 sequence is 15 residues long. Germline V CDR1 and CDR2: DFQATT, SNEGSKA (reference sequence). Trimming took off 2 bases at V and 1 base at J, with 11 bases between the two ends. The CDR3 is CSARRQGQNTGELFF. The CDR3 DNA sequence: TGCAGTGCTAGAAGGCAGGGACAGAACACCGGGGAGCTGTTTTTT.

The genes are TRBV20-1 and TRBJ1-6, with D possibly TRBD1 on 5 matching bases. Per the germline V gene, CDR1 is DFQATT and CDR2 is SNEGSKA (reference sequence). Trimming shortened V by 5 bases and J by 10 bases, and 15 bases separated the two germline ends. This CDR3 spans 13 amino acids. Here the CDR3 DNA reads TGCAGTGCTCATCTGGGGGAAGGGTCACCCCTCCACTTT. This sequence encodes CSAHLGEGSPLHF.

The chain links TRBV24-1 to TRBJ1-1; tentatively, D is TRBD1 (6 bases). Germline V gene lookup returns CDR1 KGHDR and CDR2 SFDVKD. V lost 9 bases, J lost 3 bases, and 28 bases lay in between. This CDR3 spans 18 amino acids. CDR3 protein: CATSGTSDKARVYTEAFF. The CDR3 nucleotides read TGTGCCACCTCCGGGACATCCGACAAAGCGCGGGTGTACACTGAAGCTTTCTTT.

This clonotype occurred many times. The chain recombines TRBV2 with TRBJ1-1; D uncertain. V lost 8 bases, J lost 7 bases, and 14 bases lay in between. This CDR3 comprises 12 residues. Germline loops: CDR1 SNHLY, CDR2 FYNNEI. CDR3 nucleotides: TGTGCCAGCCGTGTCCAGGACTATGAAGCTTTCTTT. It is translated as CASRVQDYEAFF. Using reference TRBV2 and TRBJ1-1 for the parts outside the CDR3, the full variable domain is EPEVTQTPSHQVTQMGQEVILRCVPISNHLYFYWYRQILGQKVEFLVSFYNNEISEKSEIFDDQFSVERPDGSNFTLKIRSTKLEDSAMYFCASRVQDYEAFFGQGTRLTVV.

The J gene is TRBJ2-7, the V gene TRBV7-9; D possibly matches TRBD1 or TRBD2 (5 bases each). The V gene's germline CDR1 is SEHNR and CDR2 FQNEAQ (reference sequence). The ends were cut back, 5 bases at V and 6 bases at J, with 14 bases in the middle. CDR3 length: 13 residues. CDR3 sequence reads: CASSQMGVSEQYF. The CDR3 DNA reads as TGTGCCAGCAGCCAGATGGGGGTTTCCGAGCAGTACTTC.

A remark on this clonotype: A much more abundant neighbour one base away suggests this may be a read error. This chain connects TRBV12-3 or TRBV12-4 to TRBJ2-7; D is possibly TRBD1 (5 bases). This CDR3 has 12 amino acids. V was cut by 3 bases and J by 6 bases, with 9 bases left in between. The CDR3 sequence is CASSLPGCEQYF. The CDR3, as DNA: TGTGCCAGCAGTTTGCCAGGGTGCGAGCAGTACTTC.

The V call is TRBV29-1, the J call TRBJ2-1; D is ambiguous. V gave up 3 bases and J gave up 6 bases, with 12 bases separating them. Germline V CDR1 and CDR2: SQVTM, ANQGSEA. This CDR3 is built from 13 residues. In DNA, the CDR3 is TGCAGCGTTGATAGGGCAAACAGCAATGAGCAGTTCTTC. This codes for CSVDRANSNEQFF.

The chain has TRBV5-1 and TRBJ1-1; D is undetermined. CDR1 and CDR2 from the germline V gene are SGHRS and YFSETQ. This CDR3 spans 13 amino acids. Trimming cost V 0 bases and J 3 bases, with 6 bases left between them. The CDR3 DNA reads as TGCGCCAGCAGCTTGGAGGCCTACACTGAAGCTTTCTTT. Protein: CASSLEAYTEAFF.

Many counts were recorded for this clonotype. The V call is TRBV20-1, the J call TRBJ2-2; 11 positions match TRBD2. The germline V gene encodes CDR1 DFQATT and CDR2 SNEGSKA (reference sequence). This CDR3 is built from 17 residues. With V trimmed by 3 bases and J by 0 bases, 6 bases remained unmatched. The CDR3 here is CSARGTSGGTNTGELFF. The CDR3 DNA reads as TGCAGTGCTAGGGGCACTAGCGGGGGTACGAACACCGGGGAGCTGTTTTTT.

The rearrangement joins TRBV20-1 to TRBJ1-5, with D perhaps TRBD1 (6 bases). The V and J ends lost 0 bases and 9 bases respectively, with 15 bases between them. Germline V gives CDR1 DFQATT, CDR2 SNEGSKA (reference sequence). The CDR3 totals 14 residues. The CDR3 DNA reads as TGCAGTGCTAGAGATCTAACAGGGCCACCGCCCCAGCATTTT. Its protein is CSARDLTGPPPQHF.